This T cell receptor (beta chain) was captured by sequencing in a study of T cell responses to AZD1222 COVID-19 vaccine (dated by TCRdb to about 2021). As for the study more broadly: TCR sequencing covered more than 230 trial participants: 200 to 210 given two doses of AZD1222 and around 26 given two doses of MenACWY control vaccine. Trial participants were enrolled into age subgroups of 18-55, 56-69 and 70-plus years, which contained about 150, 27 and 61 TCR-sequenced participants, respectively.

A word on this clone: What antigen it recognizes has not been identified. No much larger clone is present one base from it, and per-base qualities are unavailable.

The CDR3 starts with the cysteine, ends with the phenylalanine, and has 16 residues. The retained sequence is limited to the CDR3, 48 bases, with the frame set at the first base. At the junction V is shortened by 5 bases and J by 2 bases, with 17 bases in between. The germline V gene provides CDR1 SGHTA and CDR2 FQGNSA. The CDR3 regions of human TCRbeta chains were analyzed by immunosequencing. The paper's data handling went like this. TCRs in the repertoires were compared against a reference library of SARS-CoV-2-specific TCRs that had been generated with the MIRA antigen-specificity platform. Breadth meant the fraction of unique TCRs that were SARS-CoV-2-associated, whereas depth meant the fraction of total T cells that were SARS-CoV-2-associated. Using the MIRA data, each spike-specific TCR was mapped to the spike region that the TCR reacts to and placed in a CD4 or CD8 class. Log10-transformed breadth and depth values were compared by one-way ANOVA with Sidak's multiple comparisons tests. As stored in TCRdb, this immuneACCESS dataset retains in-frame rearrangements with V and J assigned. A fraction of the clones does not appear; measured against another copy, unresolved V genes explain less than half of the discrepancy, and the remainder lacks a known reason. That table gives V, J and clone size, and the DNA gave D and trimming. The sample data list 150,000 or so clones, and about 92% of these were observed just once. The top ten hold around 1.3% of the sample.

Overall study outcomes, separate from this receptor: Most participants were white British and females outnumbered males, and the authors suggested that clonal diversity may have been underestimated. Because no day 14 peak-response samples were available, repertoires were characterized only after the peak T cell response. In the small 56-69-year group, the increase in depth fell short of significance, most likely because of low power. Conclusions about previously exposed vaccinees were limited because only six AZD1222 recipients were SARS-CoV-2 seropositive at baseline. The vaccine-associated CD4 TCRs covered the entire spike protein, and the dominant responses fell in regions 160-218 and 743-854. Spike-specific TCR breadth and depth rose significantly after two AZD1222 doses compared with day 0 and with MenACWY recipients. Reportedly, almost half of the unique spike-specific TCRs recognized epitopes lying outside the regions that are mutated in the B.1.351 and B.1.1.7 variants.

This specimen's time point label, interpreted: about 28 days (+/-7) after the second vaccine dose. Because spike-specific TCR depth and breadth did not differ between the two schedules, AZD1222 recipients who got a second dose at roughly 4 weeks were pooled with those who got a second dose at roughly 12 weeks. Vaccinee samples were obtained from the UK trials COV001 and COV002, which included a single-blind randomized controlled phase 2/3 trial of AZD1222 (ChAdOx1 nCoV-19) in healthy adults. For TCRbeta chain sequencing, PBMC samples were collected from trial participants at day 0 and at day 28 after the second dose.

The source was peripheral blood, collected 28 days after the second AZD1222 dose. The receptor was isolated from an adult who received the AZD1222 COVID-19 vaccine. The rearranged segments are TRBV7-2 and TRBJ2-3, with the D gene too uncertain to name. The sequenced DNA is TGTGCCAGCAGCCTAAGGGCGGCCAGCAACACAGATACGCAGTATTTT. Translated, this gives CASSLRAASNTDTQYF.